This T cell receptor (beta chain) was sequenced for a study of T-cell reconstitution after alpha-beta-depleted transplantation in children. Losses at the gene ends were 1 base for V and 1 base for J; bases not matched to a gene: 7. CDR3 size: 16 residues. CDR1 and CDR2 from the germline V gene are SGHRS and YFSETQ. During its preparation, the TCRbeta library received unique molecular identifiers. TCRdb used MiXCR to reprocess the PCR reads, holding one entry per CDR3 protein. The sample yields some 520,000 distinct CDR3 sequences, approximately 32% seen once. The sequencing used PBMCs from the stem cell graft donor, collected from the stem cell graft. This TCR derives from a human donor who donated a stem cell graft to a child with aplastic anemia. This chain joins TRBV5-1 and TRBJ1-1; TRBD1 aligns across 7 bases. The chain's CDR3 is CASSLLQGGRNTEAFF. The CDR3 DNA reads as TGCGCCAGCAGCTTGTTGCAGGGGGGAAGGAACACTGAAGCTTTCTTT.